A selection of T cell receptor beta chains follows, all from one sample in a study of cytomegalovirus exposure and HLA in healthy donors. Clones were read by immunoSEQ multiplex PCR, and TCRdb kept only the in-frame ones, dropping some. The sample gives 170,000 or so clones, over 70% of which show up once; roughly 3.5% is in the top ten. The source material was PBMCs. The source of these receptors is a woman in her sixties or seventies in good health and CMV-seropositive. The CDR3 runs from the conserved cysteine through the conserved F or W. Fields, in order: CDR3 length, V gene, clone size, D gene, J gene, CDR3 DNA, CDR3 protein. A D gene is named only where the DNA matches it firmly. Clone size is stated in some rows and not others, as once, few, many or a class when expanded.

15,TRBV28,.,TRBD1,TRBJ1-1,TGTGCCAGCAGGGTACAGGGGACGGGGAACACTGAAGCTTTCTTT,CASRVQGTGNTEAFF
15,TRBV2,.,TRBD1,TRBJ2-7,TGTGCCAGCCGGCCCGGGACAGGGGGCGCGTACGAGCAGTACTTC,CASRPGTGGAYEQYF
13,TRBV30,few,.,TRBJ1-3,TGTGCCTGGAGTGTAACATCTGGAAACACCATATATTTT,CAWSVTSGNTIYF
16,TRBV7-3,.,.,TRBJ2-3,TGTGCCAGCAGCCCTTATGCTAGCGCTAGCACAGATACGCAGTATTTT,CASSPYASASTDTQYF
15,TRBV6-5,once,TRBD1,TRBJ2-7,TGTGCCAGCAGCCGCGACAGGGACGCCTCCTACGAGCAGTACTTC,CASSRDRDASYEQYF
18,TRBV28,.,TRBD1,TRBJ2-7,TGTGCCAGCAGGAATCCCGGGACAGGGGGAGTTTTAATATACGAGCAGTACTTC,CASRNPGTGGVLIYEQYF
15,TRBV11-1,.,.,TRBJ2-2,TGTGCCAGCAGCTTAAAACGGTTGAACACCGGGGAGCTGTTTTTT,CASSLKRLNTGELFF
15,TRBV7-6,few,TRBD1,TRBJ1-1,TGTGCCAGCAGCTTAGTGGGGACAGCGGACACTGAAGCTTTCTTT,CASSLVGTADTEAFF
11,TRBV7-9,.,.,TRBJ1-1,TGTGCCAGCACGCCGGACACTGAAGCTTTCTTT,CASTPDTEAFF
13,TRBV6-5,.,.,TRBJ1-3,TGTGCCAGCAGTACCCCGGGGGGAAACACCATATATTTT,CASSTPGGNTIYF
14,TRBV9,.,.,TRBJ1-6,TGTGCCAGCAGCGCAATGGACAGTAATTCACCCCTCCACTTT,CASSAMDSNSPLHF
14,TRBV4-2,.,.,TRBJ1-2,TGTGCCAGCAGCCAAGATCGGGGGAACTATGGCTACACCTTC,CASSQDRGNYGYTF
15,TRBV29-1,.,TRBD1,TRBJ1-1,TGCAGCGTTGAAGAAAGGGGGACAGTAAACACTGAAGCTTTCTTT,CSVEERGTVNTEAFF
16,TRBV18,.,TRBD2,TRBJ2-1,TGTGCCAGCTCACCTCAACGAGCGGGAGGAGGCAATGAGCAGTTCTTC,CASSPQRAGGGNEQFF
13,TRBV6-5,.,.,TRBJ2-7,TGTGCCAGCAGTTACCGCCAGGGCTACGAGCAGTACTTC,CASSYRQGYEQYF
15,TRBV19,.,TRBD1,TRBJ2-7,TGTGCCAGTAGTTCTGGGGGGACAGGGGGAAACGAGCAGTACTTC,CASSSGGTGGNEQYF
14,TRBV7-2,.,.,TRBJ2-1,TGTGCCAGCAGCCAGAGGGGGTCCTACAATGAGCAGTTCTTC,CASSQRGSYNEQFF
14,TRBV2,.,TRBD1,TRBJ1-5,TGTGCCAGCAATAGCGGACAGGGTGGGATGCCCCAGCATTTT,CASNSGQGGMPQHF
16,TRBV15,.,.,TRBJ2-5,TGTGCCACCAGCAGAGATAAACCGGGGAGGCAAGAGACCCAGTACTTC,CATSRDKPGRQETQYF
18,TRBV19,.,.,TRBJ2-6,TGTGCCAGTAGTGCCGGGGAGGCGGTCCTCTCTGGGGCCAACGTCCTGACTTTC,CASSAGEAVLSGANVLTF
13,TRBV30,.,.,TRBJ2-7,TGTGCCTGGAGGGCTCAGGGGGGTTACGAGCAGTACTTC,CAWRAQGGYEQYF
15,TRBV18,few,TRBD1,TRBJ2-5,TGTGCCAGCTCACCGGACAGGGTTCAACGAGAGACCCAGTACTTC,CASSPDRVQRETQYF
14,TRBV7-2,.,.,TRBJ2-4,TGTGCCAGCAGCTTAGCACTAGCCAAAAACATTCAGTACTTC,CASSLALAKNIQYF
14,TRBV7-2,.,.,TRBJ2-2,TGTGCCAGCAGCCCCCGCCCAGGGGCCGGGGAGCTGTTTTTT,CASSPRPGAGELFF
16,TRBV15,.,.,TRBJ1-6,TGTGCCACCAGCAATGGAGCGAGCTCCTATAATTCACCCCTCCACTTT,CATSNGASSYNSPLHF
15,TRBV2,.,TRBD2,TRBJ2-5,TGTGCCAGCGGTCGGTCTAGCGGGATCCAAGAGACCCAGTACTTC,CASGRSSGIQETQYF
16,TRBV4-2,.,.,TRBJ2-2,TGTGCCAGCAGCCAAGACAGGGCGGTAAACACCGGGGAGCTGTTTTTT,CASSQDRAVNTGELFF
18,TRBV30,.,.,TRBJ2-6,TGTGCCTGGAGTCCGCTTTCTCACATGTCTTCAGGGGCCAACGTCCTGACTTTC,CAWSPLSHMSSGANVLTF
12,TRBV5-6,few,TRBD2,TRBJ2-5,TGTGCCAGCAAGGGGCGGGGGGAGACCCAGTACTTC,CASKGRGETQYF
15,TRBV28,.,.,TRBJ2-1,TGTGCCAGCAGTCCCCCAGGGCCTCCCTACAATGAGCAGTTCTTC,CASSPPGPPYNEQFF
11,TRBV28,.,.,TRBJ2-7,TGTGCCAGCGGCCCCTCCTACGAGCAGTACTTC,CASGPSYEQYF
12,TRBV21-1,.,.,TRBJ2-7,TGTGCCAGCAGCAAAAGGACGGGAGAGCAGTACTTC,CASSKRTGEQYF
12,TRBV11-2,.,.,TRBJ2-4,TGTGCCAGCGGCAAGTGGGGCTCCATTCAGTACTTC,CASGKWGSIQYF
15,TRBV15,.,TRBD1,TRBJ2-1,TGTGCCACCAGCAGTGGACAGGGGGCTTACAATGAGCAGTTCTTC,CATSSGQGAYNEQFF
13,TRBV9,.,.,TRBJ1-6,TGTGCCAGCTCAGGGTATGATAATTCACCCCTCCACTTT,CASSGYDNSPLHF
11,TRBV30,.,TRBD1,TRBJ1-1,TGTGCCTGGAGTCGGACAGGGGAAGCTTTCTTT,CAWSRTGEAFF
16,TRBV2,.,.,TRBJ2-7,TGTGCCAGCAGTGGACTAGTGGATTTTACGGGTGAAGAGCAGTACTTC,CASSGLVDFTGEEQYF
14,TRBV2,few,.,TRBJ1-6,TGTGCCAGCAGGTCCGGGACATCTAATTCACCCCTCCACTTT,CASRSGTSNSPLHF
13,TRBV4-3,few,.,TRBJ1-1,TGCGCCAGCAGCCAAGCGGGAAACACTGAAGCTTTCTTT,CASSQAGNTEAFF
14,TRBV7-8,.,.,TRBJ2-1,TGTGCCAGCAGCTCGATCGACGGGAACAATGAGCAGTTCTTC,CASSSIDGNNEQFF